These 18 T cell receptor beta chains share one sample of origin, sequenced in a study of vaccination and CD4 T cells after COVID-19 (dated by TCRdb to between 2021 and 2024). The library was built by means of PCR. The instrument given in TCRdb is Illumina iSeq 100. DNA from cultured CD4+ T cells was subjected to TCR sequencing with the Oncomine TCR Beta short-read assay at the Johns Hopkins FTIC core. TCRdb reanalyzed the raw reads on its own, using fastp at Q25 for trimming and MiXCR for clone calling, and kept in-frame beta chains. Every CDR3 protein is listed once, alongside the most common genes and DNA of its rows. This sample comprises approximately 6,700 distinct CDR3 sequences, around 50% of them detected only once. The top ten constitute roughly 25% of the sample. Per the publication, the treatment or condition label means: roughly ten-day PBMC culture with coronavirus spike peptide pools or control peptides (ViraFEST assay).

Which antigens these TCRs recognize remains unknown. The specimen sequenced was CD4+ T cells from blood, cultured in vitro. Receptors originate from a human donor who had recovered from COVID-19.

The chain carries TRBV21-1 and TRBJ2-7. TRBV21-1 is a known pseudogene. There are 14 residues in the CDR3. The CDR3 nucleotides are TGTGCCAGCAGCAGGTGCCGGAGCTCCTACGAGCAGTACTTC. Translated: CASSRCRSSYEQYF.

The chain recombines TRBV15 with TRBJ2-3; D not resolved. Per germline, CDR1 LNHNV and CDR2 YYDKDF (reference sequence). Trimming took off 0 bases at V and 5 bases at J, with 3 bases between the two ends. The CDR3 has 12 amino acids. The CDR3 sequence: CATSRDQDTQYF. The CDR3 DNA reads TGTGCCACCAGCAGAGACCAAGATACGCAGTATTTT.

This clonotype was seen only a few times. The rearrangement links TRBV6-5 to TRBJ2-5, with D unresolved. The germline CDR1 and CDR2 sequences are MNHEY and SVGAGI. The CDR3 contains 15 residues. Trimming took 2 bases from V and 4 from J, leaving 14 bases between them. In DNA, the CDR3 is TGTGCCAGCAGTTACAGGGCTCTGGGCGGAGAGACCCAGTACTTC. Translated: CASSYRALGGETQYF.

This clonotype was seen more than once but under ten times. V gene TRBV20-1 combines with J gene TRBJ2-5, with TRBD2 matching over 12 bases. CDR3 length equals 17 residues. After removal of 5 bases from V and 7 bases from J, the junction contained 17 bases not matched to a gene. Germline V gene lookup returns CDR1 DFQATT and CDR2 SNEGSKA (reference sequence). The CDR3 protein is CSAELPGGGLAGATQYF. The CDR3 DNA sequence: TGCAGTGCTGAATTGCCTGGAGGGGGACTAGCGGGTGCGACCCAGTACTTC.

Only a few counts were recorded for this clonotype. The CDR3, as DNA: TGTGCCAGCTCATCAACAGGGGGCATGAACACTGAAGCTTTCTTT. The encoded protein is CASSSTGGMNTEAFF. V usage is TRBV18 and J usage is TRBJ1-1; 9 nucleotides match TRBD1. V shed 5 bases and J 0 bases; nucleotides not matched to a gene: 4. In germline, CDR1 is KGHSH, CDR2 LQKENI. The CDR3 consists of 15 residues.

The chain recombines TRBV14 with TRBJ1-6, with D unresolved. Germline V lookup: CDR1 SGHDN, CDR2 FVKESK. This CDR3 spans 13 amino acids. V dropped 1 base and J dropped 14 bases, with 12 bases sitting between them. This CDR3 is CASSQARAVSLHF. Here the CDR3 DNA reads TGTGCCAGCAGCCAAGCTCGAGCTGTATCCCTCCACTTT.

This chain joins TRBV6-5 and TRBJ2-7, with TRBD1 as a possible D gene (5 bases). V gave up 2 bases and J gave up 3 bases, with 17 bases separating them. The CDR3 totals 16 residues. Germline V gene data show CDR1 as MNHEY and CDR2 as SVGAGI. CDR3 sequence (DNA): TGTGCCAGCAGTTACAGTGGGGCAGGCCGTCACTACGAGCAGTACTTC. Protein product: CASSYSGAGRHYEQYF.

V gene TRBV20-1 combines with J gene TRBJ2-3; possible D gene TRBD2, 5 bases. The CDR3 has 15 residues. V was clipped by 0 bases and J by 4 bases, with 14 bases between them. Germline CDR1 DFQATT, CDR2 SNEGSKA (reference sequence). For the CDR3, the DNA is TGCAGTGCTAGAGATCGAGGCGGGCGAGCAGATACGCAGTATTTT. This gives the protein CSARDRGGRADTQYF.

The gene calls are TRBV6-2 or TRBV6-3 and TRBJ2-5; TRBD2 matches 9 bases. V lost 2 bases, J lost 2 bases, and 9 bases stayed unmatched. The CDR3 length is 17 residues. CDR1 is MNHEY, CDR2 SVGEGT, per germline. The CDR3 sequence is CASSYVGLARYQETQYF. CDR3 nucleotide sequence: TGTGCCAGCAGTTACGTCGGACTAGCGCGCTATCAAGAGACCCAGTACTTC.

The J gene is TRBJ1-2, the V gene TRBV7-9; the D gene is possibly TRBD1 (5 bases). This CDR3 region has 13 residues. Germline V CDR1 and CDR2: SEHNR, FQNEAQ (reference sequence). Trimming left V 1 base short and J 7 bases short, with 10 bases between. CDR3 residues: CASSLGRDRGYTF. The CDR3 DNA reads as TGTGCCAGCAGCTTAGGAAGGGACCGTGGCTACACCTTC.

This chain connects TRBV7-9 to TRBJ2-2, with unresolved D. V shed 5 bases and J shed 7 bases, with 8 bases lying between them. The CDR3 is made up of 12 amino acids. Per the germline V gene, CDR1 is SEHNR and CDR2 is FQNEAQ (reference sequence). CDR3 residues: CASSLRNGELFF. Written as DNA, the CDR3 is TGTGCCAGCAGCCTAAGGAACGGGGAGCTGTTTTTT.

The chain uses TRBV6-2 or TRBV6-3 and TRBJ2-1; 7 bases line up with TRBD2. V was clipped by 2 bases and J by 8 bases; unmatched bases: 6. The CDR3 has 14 residues. CDR1 and CDR2 from the germline V gene are MNHEY and SVGEGT. The CDR3: CASSYDGRRDEQFF. DNA of the CDR3: TGTGCCAGCAGTTACGACGGGAGGCGCGATGAGCAGTTCTTC.

Here the CDR3 reads CAIGDGGDEQYF. As DNA, the CDR3 is TGTGCCATCGGGGACGGTGGAGACGAGCAGTACTTC. The rearrangement joins TRBV10-3 to TRBJ2-7; D tentatively fits TRBD1 or TRBD2 (5 bases each). CDR1 is ENHRY and CDR2 is SYGVKD in the germline V gene. V lost 8 bases and J lost 5, with 13 bases in between. The CDR3 has 12 residues.

The chain has TRBV12-3 or TRBV12-4 and TRBJ2-2; 9 bases match TRBD1. V shed 7 bases and J 5 bases; nucleotides not matched to a gene: 2. This CDR3 comprises 13 residues. For the CDR3, the DNA is TGTGCCAGCACACAGGGGGCTACCGGGGAGCTGTTTTTT. Encoded protein: CASTQGATGELFF.

This clonotype was found a few times. This rearrangement joins TRBV20-1 to TRBJ1-6; possibly TRBD1 for D (5 bases). V lost 6 bases to trimming and J lost 6 bases, with 12 bases between them. Germline CDR1 is DFQATT and CDR2 is SNEGSKA (reference sequence). The CDR3 sequence is 13 residues long. CDR3 nucleotides: TGCAGTGCCGCGGGGCAGCCTAATTCACCCCTCCACTTT. Translated, it gives CSAAGQPNSPLHF.

The V gene is TRBV9, the J gene TRBJ1-2; D remains unclear. From germline, CDR1 is SGDLS and CDR2 YYNGEE. This CDR3 contains 13 residues. V was clipped by 0 bases and J by 7 bases, with 10 bases between them. The CDR3 spells CASSVDWGSGYTF. CDR3 in DNA: TGTGCCAGCAGCGTAGATTGGGGTTCTGGCTACACCTTC.

This clonotype has more than one count but fewer than ten. V gene TRBV19 combines with J gene TRBJ1-2; no clear D. The ends were cut back, 5 bases at V and 5 bases at J, with 9 bases in the middle. The V gene's germline CDR1 is LNHDA and CDR2 SQIVND (reference sequence). This CDR3 comprises 12 residues. The CDR3 bases are TGTGCCAGTAGTGACAACTCATATGGCTACACCTTC. Its translation: CASSDNSYGYTF.

V is TRBV6-1 and J is TRBJ1-5; a weak D match, TRBD1 (6 bases). The CDR3 loop spans 13 amino acids. V lost 3 bases and J lost 3, with 6 bases in between. CDR1 and CDR2 from the germline V gene are MNHNS and SASEGT. DNA for the CDR3: TGTGCCAGCAGTGAGGGGGCCAATCAGCCCCAGCATTTT. This codes for CASSEGANQPQHF.